The count of the clone carrying this TCR beta chain is one. As yet, its antigen is unknown. Distinct nucleotide sequences in the sample also encode this CDR3. The data were obtained in a study of T cell responses to AZD1222 COVID-19 vaccine. Findings and limits, study-wide: Recipients of AZD1222 seropositive at baseline numbered only 6 or 7.

After removal of 2 bases from V and 12 bases from J, the junction contained 6 bases not matched to a gene. The CDR3 has 14 amino acids. Germline V gene data show CDR1 as MDHEN and CDR2 as SYDVKM. Profiling relied on immunoSEQ multiplex PCR, and the TCRdb table lists in-frame clones only, not all of them. The data show more than 95,000 clones, with 80% to 90% seen just once and roughly a tenth held by the top ten. The source of this sequence is an adult in good health. Specimen: peripheral blood, collected on day 0 of AZD1222 vaccination. J is TRBJ2-1 and V is TRBV28; TRBD2 matches at 11 bases. The CDR3 sequence: CASSLPTSGRRQFF. The DNA of the CDR3 is TGTGCCAGCAGTTTACCTACTAGCGGGAGACGGCAGTTCTTC.